The 3 T cell receptor beta chains presented below share a single source sample, sequenced in a study of T-cell reconstitution after alpha-beta-depleted transplantation in children. Preparation of the TCRbeta library was carried out with unique molecular identifiers. TCRdb re-called the PCR reads with MiXCR, one entry per CDR3 protein. The sample has about 360,000 distinct CDR3 sequences; about 14% are singletons. This material consisted of PBMCs, taken from the stem cell graft. The origin of the receptors is a human donor who donated a stem cell graft to a child with Fanconi anemia.

This clonotype was picked up a small number of times. This rearrangement joins TRBV7-2 to TRBJ2-7, with D tentatively TRBD1 (6 bases). The CDR3 sequence is 14 residues long. The germline gives CDR1 SGHTA, CDR2 FQGNSA. V lost 1 base and J 3 bases, leaving 10 bases between the germline ends. The chain's CDR3 is CASSLVTGFYEQYV. The CDR3 DNA reads as TGTGCCAGCAGCTTAGTAACAGGGTTCTACGAGCAGTACGTC.

This clonotype was picked up many times. The chain has TRBV20-1 and TRBJ2-3; perhaps TRBD2 as D (7 bases). Trimming left V 3 bases short and J 7 bases short, with 17 bases between. The CDR3 extends over 14 amino acids. CDR1 DFQATT and CDR2 SNEGSKA come from the germline V gene (reference sequence). CDR3 protein: CSARVVGGPNTQYF. The CDR3 nucleotides are TGCAGTGCTAGGGTAGTGGGGGGGCCGAATACGCAGTATTTT.

This clonotype appeared a few times. The chain carries TRBV5-1 and TRBJ1-2, with 11 bases lining up with TRBD1. CDR3 length equals 14 residues. J was trimmed by 7 bases and V by 3 bases; bases with no gene match: 5. From germline, CDR1 is SGHRS and CDR2 YFSETQ. The CDR3 DNA reads as TGCGCCAGCAGCTCAGGACAGGGGGCTCGTGGCTACACCTTC. This translates into CASSSGQGARGYTF.